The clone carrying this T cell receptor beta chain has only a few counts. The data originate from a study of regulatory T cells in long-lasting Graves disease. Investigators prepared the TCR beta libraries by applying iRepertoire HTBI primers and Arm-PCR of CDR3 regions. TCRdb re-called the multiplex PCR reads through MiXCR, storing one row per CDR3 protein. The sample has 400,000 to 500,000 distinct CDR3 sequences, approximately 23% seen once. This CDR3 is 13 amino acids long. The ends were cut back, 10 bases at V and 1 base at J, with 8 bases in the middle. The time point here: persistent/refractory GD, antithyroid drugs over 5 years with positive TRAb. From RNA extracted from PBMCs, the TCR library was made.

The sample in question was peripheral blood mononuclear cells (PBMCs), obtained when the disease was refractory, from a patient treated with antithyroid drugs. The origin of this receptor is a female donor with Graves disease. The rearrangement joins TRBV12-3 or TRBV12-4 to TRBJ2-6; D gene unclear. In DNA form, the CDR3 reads TGTGCCACCGCCAGATCTGGGGCCAACGTCCTGACTTTC. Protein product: CATARSGANVLTF.